This T cell receptor (beta chain) was found in a study of T cell repertoires in cytomegalovirus infection (dated by TCRdb to the late 2010s). In the study overall: Because public TCR beta signatures pointed to carriage of CMV infection together with the matching HLA type, the HLA type of each donor mattered for the analysis. The full study reports these points: The ex vivo response was dominated by HLA-C-restricted CMV-specific TCR beta clonotypes, which also provided the single most frequent clonotype in two of eight donors. Cumulative frequency of public TCR beta family members discriminated carriers of CMV infection plus the relevant HLA type in this cohort and an independent 352-donor cohort.

This clonotype was found many times. Its antigen target is currently unknown. No qualities accompany the bases; no much larger clone lies one base away. These reads were obtained on an Illumina HiSeq 1500. TCRdb reanalyzed the raw reads on its own, using fastp at Q25 for trimming and MiXCR for clone calling, and kept in-frame beta chains. Merged by CDR3 protein, the rows form single entries marked with the most common genes and DNA. The table for this sample lists 500,000 to 600,000 distinct CDR3 sequences; 15% to 20% of them were counted only once. Around 25% of the sample is held by the ten biggest clonotypes. From cysteine to phenylalanine, the CDR3 is 17 amino acids long. This entry keeps only the CDR3 DNA: 51 bases, framed from base 1. According to the germline V gene (reference sequence), CDR1 reads LNHDA and CDR2 reads SQIVND. The trim is 1 base for V and 0 bases for J, with a gap of 13 bases between the germline ends.

This receptor chain uses TRBV19 and TRBJ2-1; 5 matching bases give a weak D call of TRBD1. Sequences were obtained from CD8+ T cells from PBMCs. This TCR came from a human donor in good health (CMV status not recorded). Some clones in this sample may be carry-over from other donors' samples. The DNA sequence is TGTGCCAGTAGTATAGGGGGCAGTGGGTACTCCTACAATGAGCAGTTCTTC. The resulting protein is CASSIGGSGYSYNEQFF.